These 24 T cell receptor beta chains were all obtained from the same sample, sequenced in a study of beta chain features in type 1 diabetes. The isolated RNA, all of it, was reverse transcribed, so expressed TCRB transcripts were what got sequenced. Repertoires were generated with immunoSEQ multiplex PCR, while TCRdb's copy carries only in-frame clones and drops some. The data show about 350,000 clones, with around 19% seen just once and approximately 0.046% held by the top ten. Sequenced: naive CD4+ T cells from blood. These receptors all come from a young woman in good health.

The chain is built from TRBV7-2 and TRBJ2-3; TRBD2 is a possible D gene (5 bases). Germline loops: CDR1 SGHTA, CDR2 FQGNSA. The CDR3 is 15 residues long. V dropped 7 bases and J dropped 0 bases, with 14 bases sitting between them. CDR3 residues: CASIPAGGSTDTQYF. CDR3 DNA sequence: TGTGCCAGCATCCCCGCGGGCGGGAGCACAGATACGCAGTATTTT.

The chain uses TRBV5-1 and TRBJ2-1, with 12 positions matching TRBD1. This CDR3 has 14 residues. Germline assignment: CDR1 SGHRS and CDR2 YFSETQ. J was trimmed by 8 bases and V by 5 bases; bases with no gene match: 5. The DNA for the CDR3 is TGCGCCAGCAGGGCCGGGACAGGGGGCGATGAGCAGTTCTTC. This gives the protein CASRAGTGGDEQFF.

This clone was seen a few times. Other DNA sequences in this sample translate to the same CDR3. The chain combines TRBV7-2 with TRBJ2-3, with D maybe TRBD2 (6 bases). The length of the CDR3 is 14 residues. The V gene's germline CDR1 is SGHTA and CDR2 FQGNSA. Trimming took 3 bases from V and 6 from J, leaving 13 bases between them. The CDR3 region is CASSLGAGTDTQYF. The DNA for the CDR3 is TGTGCCAGCAGCTTGGGTGCGGGAACGGATACGCAGTATTTT.

This clone came up a few times. The chain joins TRBV6-5 to TRBJ2-3, with D unclear. The CDR3 has 12 amino acids. Trimming pared 7 bases from V and 4 bases from J, leaving 9 bases between. In germline, CDR1 is MNHEY, CDR2 SVGAGI. The CDR3 sequence: CASTDWSDTQYF. CDR3 coding DNA: TGTGCCAGCACAGATTGGTCAGATACGCAGTATTTT.

The V and J genes are TRBV6-6 and TRBJ1-2; D may be TRBD1 (5 bases). CDR3 length equals 14 residues. From germline, CDR1 is MNHNY and CDR2 SVGAGI (reference sequence). Trimming removed 8 bases at V and 1 base at J, with 14 bases between. The CDR3 spells CASGQGTLNYGYTF. In DNA form, the CDR3 reads TGTGCCAGCGGCCAGGGAACCCTTAACTATGGCTACACCTTC.

This sequence joins TRBV7-9 and TRBJ2-7; the match to TRBD2 covers 9 bases. V gave up 0 bases and J gave up 4 bases; unmatched junction bases: 13. Germline CDR1 and CDR2: SEHNR and FQNEAQ (reference sequence). CDR3 length: 18 residues. The CDR3 region is CASSLAAPRGRASYEQYF. The CDR3 DNA follows: TGTGCCAGCAGCTTAGCCGCTCCGCGCGGGAGGGCCTCTTACGAGCAGTACTTC.

This clone was counted a few times. The J gene is TRBJ2-7, the V gene TRBV30; D not resolved. Germline V gene sequence: CDR1 GTSNPN, CDR2 SVGIG (reference sequence). V lost 4 bases and J lost 0, with 10 bases in between. The CDR3 length is 13 residues. CDR3 nucleotides: TGTGCCTGGACAAGCCCCGGCTCCTACGAGCAGTACTTC. The encoded protein is CAWTSPGSYEQYF. The entire variable domain, with the rest obtained from reference TRBV30 and TRBJ2-7, is as follows: SQTIHQWPATLVQPVGSPLSLECTVEGTSNPNLYWYRQAAGRGLQLLFYSVGIGQISSEVPQNLSASRPQDRQFILSSKKLLLSDSGFYLCAWTSPGSYEQYFGPGTRLTVT.

V is TRBV7-9 and J is TRBJ2-5; 7 bases match TRBD2. Germline trimming cut 5 bases from V and 2 bases from J; bases unmatched to any gene: 2. CDR3 length: 13 amino acids. Looked up from germline, CDR1 is SEHNR and CDR2 is FQNEAQ (reference sequence). This chain's CDR3 is CASSRDYQETQYF. CDR3 nucleotides: TGTGCCAGCAGCCGGGACTATCAAGAGACCCAGTACTTC.

The CDR3 bases are TGTGCCAGCTCAGGAACAGGGCCCCAGCATTTT. Its translation is CASSGTGPQHF. V gene TRBV18 combines with J gene TRBJ1-5; tentatively, D is TRBD1 (5 bases). V dropped 5 bases and J dropped 9 bases, with 8 bases sitting between them. The CDR3 extends over 11 amino acids. The germline V gene encodes CDR1 KGHSH and CDR2 LQKENI.

In this sample, this clone turned up a few times. The chain recombines TRBV4-1 with TRBJ2-6; D gene unclear. This CDR3 is built from 14 residues. V was pared by 6 bases and J by 0 bases, with 6 bases between. Germline V gene sequence: CDR1 MGHRA, CDR2 YSYEKL. CDR3 sequence reads: CASRPSSGANVLTF. CDR3 nucleotides: TGCGCCAGCAGACCGAGCTCTGGGGCCAACGTCCTGACTTTC.

There are a few counts of this clone. The gene calls are TRBV27 and TRBJ1-1; 8 positions match TRBD1. Germline loops: CDR1 MNHEY, CDR2 SMNVEV (reference sequence). Trimming removed 6 bases from V and 3 bases from J; junction bases left unmatched: 6. The CDR3 sequence is 14 residues long. The CDR3 loop reads CASRSGGGDTEAFF. The DNA of the CDR3 is TGTGCCAGCAGATCAGGGGGCGGGGACACTGAAGCTTTCTTT.

This clone has a handful of counts. V and J are TRBV6-5 and TRBJ2-5; 7 nucleotides match TRBD2. From germline, CDR1 is MNHEY and CDR2 SVGAGI. The CDR3 runs to 13 residues. Trimming at V came to 1 base and at J to 9 bases, leaving 5 bases not matched to a gene. CDR3: CASSYLRESAQYF. The CDR3 DNA reads TGTGCCAGCAGTTACTTGCGGGAGTCGGCCCAGTACTTC.

This clone was observed a few times. The rearrangement joins TRBV28 to TRBJ2-5; perhaps TRBD1 as D (6 bases). The germline V gene encodes CDR1 MDHEN and CDR2 SYDVKM. V lost 5 bases, J lost 2 bases, and 12 bases lay in between. The CDR3 extends over 14 amino acids. The CDR3 DNA reads as TGTGCCAGCAGTGTGGGCCAGGGGCAAGAGACCCAGTACTTC. This sequence encodes CASSVGQGQETQYF. Together with reference TRBV28 and TRBJ2-5, the CDR3 gives the full variable domain: DVKVTQSSRYLVKRTGEKVFLECVQDMDHENMFWYRQDPGLGLRLIYFSYDVKMKEKGDIPEGYSVSREKKERFSLILESASTNQTSMYLCASSVGQGQETQYFGPGTRLLVL.

The J gene is TRBJ2-7, the V gene TRBV29-1, with 7 bases matching TRBD1. Germline assignment: CDR1 SQVTM and CDR2 ANQGSEA. The CDR3 is 12 amino acids. V was clipped by 7 bases and J by 4 bases; unmatched bases: 7. As DNA, the CDR3 is TGCAGCGCGGGACAGCTCCTTTACGAGCAGTACTTC. Protein sequence: CSAGQLLYEQYF.

This clone appeared a few times. V and J are TRBV7-2 and TRBJ2-3; TRBD2 matches at 10 bases. The CDR3 sequence is 15 residues long. V trimming: 4 bases; J trimming: 2 bases; junction bases outside the gene matches: 3. Germline V gene data show CDR1 as SGHTA and CDR2 as FQGNSA. In nucleotides, the CDR3 is TGTGCCAGCAGCTCAGCGGGGGGGCACACAGATACGCAGTATTTT. Protein: CASSSAGGHTDTQYF.

This clone was seen a few times. V is TRBV18 and J is TRBJ1-1, with 7 bases lining up with TRBD1. Germline V gene lookup returns CDR1 KGHSH and CDR2 LQKENI. V was pared by 0 bases and J by 0 bases, with 1 base of the junction left unmatched. The CDR3 length is 15 residues. The DNA for the CDR3 is TGTGCCAGCTCACCACCGGGACAGTTGAACACTGAAGCTTTCTTT. This encodes CASSPPGQLNTEAFF.

This clone appeared once. The chain combines TRBV20-1 with TRBJ1-2; D gene unclear. V gave up 6 bases and J gave up 8 bases, with 13 bases separating them. This CDR3 is built from 11 residues. Germline loops: CDR1 DFQATT, CDR2 SNEGSKA (reference sequence). In DNA, the CDR3 is TGCAGTGCGAACGGCCTAGGAGGCTACACCTTC. Protein product: CSANGLGGYTF.

V and J are TRBV28 and TRBJ2-5; maybe TRBD1 (5 bases). The V end lost 6 bases, the J end lost 5 bases, and 10 bases lay between the germline ends. This CDR3 region has 12 residues. The germline V gene has CDR1 MDHEN and CDR2 SYDVKM. CDR3 bases: TGTGCCAGCAGCACCAGGGTGGAGACCCAGTACTTC. This translates into CASSTRVETQYF. Looking up the rest from reference TRBV28 and TRBJ2-5 gives the full variable domain: DVKVTQSSRYLVKRTGEKVFLECVQDMDHENMFWYRQDPGLGLRLIYFSYDVKMKEKGDIPEGYSVSREKKERFSLILESASTNQTSMYLCASSTRVETQYFGPGTRLLVL.

V usage is TRBV5-4 and J usage is TRBJ1-1; 8 bases agree with TRBD1. The CDR3 consists of 14 residues. V shed 0 bases and J 5 bases; nucleotides not matched to a gene: 3. The germline V gene has CDR1 SGHNT and CDR2 YYREEE (reference sequence). The CDR3 loop is CASSLDRGRTEAFF. In nucleotides, the CDR3 is TGTGCCAGCAGCTTGGACAGGGGGAGGACTGAAGCTTTCTTT.

The chain has TRBV7-2 and TRBJ2-2, with no clear D. The V end was cut by 3 bases, the J end by 3 bases, with 2 bases between. Germline V CDR1 and CDR2: SGHTA, FQGNSA. CDR3 length: 12 amino acids. This CDR3 is CASSFDTGELFF. The CDR3 DNA sequence: TGTGCCAGCAGCTTCGACACCGGGGAGCTGTTTTTT.

This clone appeared a few times. Germline is not matched at one junction end, which may reflect a read error. The chain joins TRBV18 to TRBJ2-1, with TRBD2 matching 7 bases. The CDR3 runs to 16 residues. Germline loops: CDR1 KGHSH, CDR2 LQKENI. The CDR3 nucleotides read TGTGCCAGCTCACCACAGGCGGGAGAGACGTACATTGAGCAGTTCTTC. This encodes CASSPQAGETYIEQFF.

This clone was seen once. V and J are TRBV29-1 and TRBJ1-4; TRBD1 matches at 10 bases. The V gene end was trimmed by 6 bases and the J gene end by 8 bases; junction bases not matched to a gene: 9. The CDR3 is 14 amino acids. Germline V gene data show CDR1 as SQVTM and CDR2 as ANQGSEA. CDR3 sequence: CSVADRGLGEKLFF. CDR3 bases: TGCAGCGTGGCTGACAGGGGGCTTGGGGAAAAACTGTTTTTT.

The V and J genes are TRBV29-1 and TRBJ2-2, with D perhaps TRBD2 (5 bases). CDR1 and CDR2 from the germline V gene are SQVTM and ANQGSEA. This CDR3 is 14 amino acids long. V dropped 3 bases and J dropped 6 bases, with 14 bases sitting between them. The CDR3 is CSVEAVLAPGELFF. CDR3 DNA: TGCAGCGTTGAGGCGGTCCTAGCTCCCGGGGAGCTGTTTTTT.

This chain joins TRBV7-2 and TRBJ2-5; D possibly corresponds to TRBD2 (6 bases). This CDR3 region has 15 residues. The V gene's germline CDR1 is SGHTA and CDR2 FQGNSA. V was shortened by 5 bases and J by 5 bases, with 18 bases between the two germline ends. The DNA for the CDR3 is TGTGCCAGCAGCCCAGGGACTCCCGGTCGGGAGACCCAGTACTTC. This sequence encodes CASSPGTPGRETQYF. The whole variable domain, remainder taken from reference TRBV7-2 and TRBJ2-5, is GAGVSQSPSNKVTEKGKDVELRCDPISGHTALYWYRQSLGQGLEFLIYFQGNSAPDKSGLPSDRFSAERTGGSVSTLTIQRTQQEDSAVYLCASSPGTPGRETQYFGPGTRLLVL.